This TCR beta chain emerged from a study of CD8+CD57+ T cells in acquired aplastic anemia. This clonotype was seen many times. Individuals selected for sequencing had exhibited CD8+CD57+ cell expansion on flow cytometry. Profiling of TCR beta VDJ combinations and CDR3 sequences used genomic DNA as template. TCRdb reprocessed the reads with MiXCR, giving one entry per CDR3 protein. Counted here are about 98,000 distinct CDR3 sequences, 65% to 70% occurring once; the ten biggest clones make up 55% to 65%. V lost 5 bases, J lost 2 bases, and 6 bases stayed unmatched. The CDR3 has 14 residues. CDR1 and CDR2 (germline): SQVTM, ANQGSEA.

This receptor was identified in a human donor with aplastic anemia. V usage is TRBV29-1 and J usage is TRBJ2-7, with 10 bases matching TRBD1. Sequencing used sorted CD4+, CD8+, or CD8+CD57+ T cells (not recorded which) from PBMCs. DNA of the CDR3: TGCAGCGTTAACGGACAGGGGGTAACCTACGAGCAGTACTTC. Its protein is CSVNGQGVTYEQYF.